This T cell receptor (beta chain) derives from a study of blood T cells in healthy people across ages. The individuals who served as donors were healthy Caucasians living in Russia, aged about 6 to 95. Germline V gives CDR1 SGHTA, CDR2 FQGNSA. The CDR3 is made up of 14 amino acids. J gave up 6 bases and V 5 bases, and 10 bases lay outside the gene matches. This clonotype was seen only a few times. Alongside a J-beta primer mix, a sample-barcoded 5' primer served in a second PCR lasting roughly 6 to 11 cycles. TCRdb reprocessed the 5' RACE reads with MiXCR, giving one entry per CDR3 protein. Among more than 650,000 distinct CDR3 sequences listed, about 55% were seen once.

The chain uses TRBV7-2 and TRBJ2-7; 7 bases match TRBD1. This TCR was recovered from a man of 80 years or more in good health. The sample taken for sequencing was blood. The CDR3 here is CASSPRGQIIEQYF. As DNA, the CDR3 is TGTGCCAGCAGCCCTCGGGGACAGATTATCGAGCAGTACTTC.